This TCR beta chain is drawn from a study of cytomegalovirus exposure and HLA in healthy donors. In its sample, this clone was seen once. The antigen is not known. The V end lost 7 bases, the J end lost 5 bases, and 18 bases lay between the germline ends. The CDR3 length is 14 residues. CDR1 and CDR2 (germline): SQVTM, ANQGSEA. Primers: 60 Vbeta forward and 13 Jbeta reverse. Here immunoSEQ multiplex PCR was the method, and the copy in TCRdb shows in-frame clones only, minus some. The profile shows over 45,000 clones, 83% of them singletons. Whole-study findings and limits: Later on, a genetic analysis was performed. It linked a missense variant in DCLRE1C with V- and J-gene trimming of TCR beta. The study listed around 150 cytomegalovirus-associated TCR beta chains.

The receptor's source is a man younger than 45 in good health and CMV-seronegative. Sample: PBMCs. The genes are TRBV29-1 and TRBJ2-1; maybe TRBD2 (6 bases). The CDR3 spells CSARRANVDNEQFF. The CDR3 DNA reads TGCAGCGCCCGGAGGGCCAACGTCGACAATGAGCAGTTCTTC.